This T cell receptor beta chain was captured by sequencing in a study of T cell responses to AZD1222 COVID-19 vaccine. General study findings and limits: Seropositive AZD1222 recipients at baseline numbered only six or seven.

Note on this clone: The antigen is not known.

The V gene's germline CDR1 is LGHDT and CDR2 YNNKEL (reference sequence). There are 16 residues in the CDR3. Trimming at V came to 0 bases and at J to 5 bases, leaving 2 bases not matched to a gene. Sequencing was performed with immunoSEQ multiplex PCR; in TCRdb, only in-frame clones are kept and a portion is missing. The sample gives roughly 130,000 clones, 80% to 90% of which show up once; roughly 6% is in the top ten. The material sequenced was peripheral blood, taken on day 0 of AZD1222 vaccination. This TCR came from an adult in good health. The chain recombines TRBV3-1 (or the pseudogene TRBV3-2) with TRBJ2-2, with 11 bases that match TRBD2. This chain's CDR3 is CASSQDPSGRTGELFF. The CDR3 region has the DNA TGTGCCAGCAGCCAAGATCCTAGCGGGAGGACCGGGGAGCTGTTTTTT.